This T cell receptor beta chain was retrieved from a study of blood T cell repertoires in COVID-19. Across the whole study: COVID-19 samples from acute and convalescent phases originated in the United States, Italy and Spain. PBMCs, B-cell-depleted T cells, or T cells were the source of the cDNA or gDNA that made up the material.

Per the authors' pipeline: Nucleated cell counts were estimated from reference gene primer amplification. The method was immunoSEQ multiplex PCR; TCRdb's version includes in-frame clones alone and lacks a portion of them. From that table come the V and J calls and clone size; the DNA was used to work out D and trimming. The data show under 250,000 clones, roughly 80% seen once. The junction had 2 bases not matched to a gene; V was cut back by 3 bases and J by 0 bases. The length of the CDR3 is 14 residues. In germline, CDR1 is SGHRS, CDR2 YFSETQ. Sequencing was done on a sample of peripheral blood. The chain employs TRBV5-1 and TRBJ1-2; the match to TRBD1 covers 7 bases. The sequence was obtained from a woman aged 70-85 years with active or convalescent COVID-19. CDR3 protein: CASSSGTANYGYTF. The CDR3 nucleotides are TGCGCCAGCAGCTCCGGGACAGCTAACTATGGCTACACCTTC.